Reported below is one T cell receptor (beta chain). Unmatched junction bases numbered 4, after V lost 3 bases and J lost 3 bases. Germline V gene lookup returns CDR1 LNHDA and CDR2 SQIVND (reference sequence). CDR3 length equals 15 residues. This sample stems from a study of blood T cell repertoires in COVID-19. Generated by immunoSEQ multiplex PCR, the TCRdb table keeps only in-frame clones and is missing some. This table has 300,000 to 450,000 clones, about 85% appearing once. The source material was peripheral blood. The receptor was isolated from a woman between 18 and 29 years old with acute or convalescent COVID-19. V gene TRBV19 combines with J gene TRBJ1-4; TRBD1 matches at 7 bases. CDR3 amino acids: CASSMGGQPNEKLFF. The CDR3 DNA follows: TGTGCCAGTAGTATGGGGGGACAGCCTAATGAAAAACTGTTTTTT.